This T cell receptor (beta chain) was captured in a study of blood T cells in healthy people across ages. Every donor contributed roughly 10 milliliters of peripheral blood by blood draw. Germline V gene sequence: CDR1 MDHEN, CDR2 SYDVKM. V shed 5 bases and J shed 4 bases, with 17 bases lying between them. The CDR3 is made up of 16 amino acids. A second PCR, run for roughly 7 to 11 cycles, used a sample-barcoded 5' primer plus a J-beta primer mix. Any given sample supplied a minimum of 3 million CDR3-containing paired-end reads. TCRdb passed the 5' RACE reads through MiXCR, listing each CDR3 protein once. Of hundreds of thousands of distinct CDR3 sequences in the sample, about 25% are singletons; the top ten hold 9.4%. Another study also made use of these data, one on T cells of mothers and their children. As reported in that work: A few healthy Caucasian mothers, along with their six children, were the donors. Primer M1S, used in the second PCR, introduced sample barcodes and 2-4 random nucleotides.

Sequencing was carried out using blood. This chain uses TRBV28 with TRBJ1-4, with D possibly matching TRBD1 (6 bases). This sequence was found in a boy aged 5-17 years in good health. The DNA of the CDR3 is TGTGCCAGCAGTCTAATGTTACAGGGCCTTAATGAAAAACTGTTTTTT. Its translation is CASSLMLQGLNEKLFF.